This T cell receptor (beta chain) was recorded in a study of human T cells and chemical hapten exposure. Time point defined: pre-sensitization, week 0. Regarding treatment: therapeutic diphenylcyclopropenone sensitization with weekly scalp DPC. The CDR3 runs 15 residues. V was pared by 0 bases and J by 6 bases, with 11 bases between. Only a few counts were recorded for this clonotype. Its target is not known. Findings of the study overall: Those TCRs sitting above 1 in 1000 frequency stayed the same with DPC sensitization. Controls formed significantly fewer large CDR3 similarity clusters than expanded TCRs did.

Individual cDNA molecules received unique molecular identifiers in the library. TCRdb analysed the RACE reads with MiXCR anew, one entry per CDR3 protein. The top ten hold less than 3% of the sample, which has about 260,000 distinct CDR3 sequences, approximately 8.6% seen once. Sequenced material: whole blood, taken in connection with sensitization to the hapten diphenylcyclopropenone (DPC). This chain joins TRBV12-3 or TRBV12-4 and TRBJ2-2, with unresolved D. This clonotype was obtained from a woman in her thirties or forties with alopecia areata. Some clones in this sample may be carry-over from other donors' samples. CDR3 in DNA: TGTGCCAGCAGTTTAGCCGCCACTAAGGCCGGGGAGCTGTTTTTT. It translates to CASSLAATKAGELFF.